This T cell receptor beta chain derives from a study of cytomegalovirus exposure and HLA in healthy donors. The study, taken as a whole, reports: Other equally common chains were less clonally expanded than HLA-associated TCR beta chains, a later analysis showed.

With 5 bases clipped from V and 6 bases from J, the junction kept 6 bases outside the gene matches. Germline V gene data show CDR1 as MNHNS and CDR2 as SASEGT. The CDR3 covers 14 residues. In the case of this clone: Its specificity is unknown.

Researchers ran the PCR with 60 Vbeta and 13 Jbeta primers. Profiling relied on immunoSEQ multiplex PCR, and the TCRdb table lists in-frame clones only, not all of them. This table has over 150,000 clones, just over 75% appearing once. The TCR sequence derives from a woman aged 60-70 years in good health and CMV-seropositive. The chain joins TRBV6-1 to TRBJ2-7; 11 positions agree with TRBD1. Sequenced input: PBMCs. In nucleotides, the CDR3 is TGTGCCAGCAGTTCCGGGACAGGGGGAGGCGAGCAGTACTTC. Protein: CASSSGTGGGEQYF.